These 21 T cell receptor beta chains came from one sample sequenced in a study of T cells in tuberculosis. This table comes from immunoSEQ multiplex PCR, and its TCRdb copy is limited to in-frame clones, with some not included. The table records 40,000 to 45,000 clones, less than 95% of them present only once. The material sequenced was PBMCs. These receptors were taken from a donor between 10 and 35 years old with latent tuberculosis or without tuberculosis infection. Some clones in this sample may be carry-over from other donors' samples.

The chain recombines TRBV6-5 with TRBJ2-7; TRBD2 matches at 10 bases. This CDR3 contains 15 residues. The germline gives CDR1 MNHEY, CDR2 SVGAGI. V was clipped by 6 bases and J by 1 base; unmatched bases: 6. The DNA of the CDR3 is TGTGCCAGCAGAACTAGCGGGACCGAATCCTACGAGCAGTACTTC. It is translated as CASRTSGTESYEQYF.

The chain couples TRBV5-6 to TRBJ2-3; TRBD2 matches 12 bases. Germline CDR1 SGHDT, CDR2 YYEEEE. The CDR3 sequence is 15 residues long. With V trimmed by 5 bases and J by 2 bases, 3 bases remained unmatched. DNA for the CDR3: TGTGCCAGCAGAGGACTAGCGGGGACCACAGATACGCAGTATTTT. Encoded protein: CASRGLAGTTDTQYF.

V and J are TRBV2 and TRBJ2-7, with 9 bases identical to TRBD2. There are 17 residues in the CDR3. The V segment lost 2 bases and the J segment 2 bases; nucleotides outside the gene matches: 10. CDR1 SNHLY and CDR2 FYNNEI come from the germline V gene. The CDR3 protein is CASSEYGSGSIPYEQYF. Here the CDR3 DNA reads TGTGCCAGCAGTGAATACGGTAGCGGGAGTATCCCCTACGAGCAGTACTTC.

V usage is TRBV19 and J usage is TRBJ2-3, with TRBD1 matching 10 bases. The CDR3 totals 16 residues. V gave up 5 bases and J gave up 3 bases; unmatched junction bases: 8. The V gene's germline CDR1 is LNHDA and CDR2 SQIVND (reference sequence). The CDR3 is CASSPWTGGGTDTQYF. The CDR3 DNA follows: TGTGCCAGTAGTCCCTGGACAGGGGGAGGGACAGATACGCAGTATTTT.

This chain connects TRBV10-3 to TRBJ2-1, with TRBD2 matching over 7 bases. Germline V gene lookup returns CDR1 ENHRY and CDR2 SYGVKD. This CDR3 is 18 amino acids long. The V segment lost 10 bases and the J segment 4 bases; nucleotides outside the gene matches: 22. This chain's CDR3 is CASRDIPGRESRYNEQFF. The CDR3 DNA is TGTGCCAGCCGAGATATTCCAGGGCGGGAGTCCCGGTACAATGAGCAGTTCTTC.

The genes are TRBV10-3 and TRBJ1-5; no reliable D call. This CDR3 has 13 amino acids. Germline V lookup: CDR1 ENHRY, CDR2 SYGVKD. Trimming cost V 9 bases and J 3 bases, with 12 bases left between them. CDR3 residues: CAMRADLNQPQHF. In DNA, the CDR3 is TGTGCCATGCGGGCGGACCTCAATCAGCCCCAGCATTTT.

The chain recombines TRBV5-4 with TRBJ1-2; perhaps TRBD1 as D (6 bases). From germline, CDR1 is SGHNT and CDR2 YYREEE (reference sequence). The ends were cut back, 2 bases at V and 7 bases at J, with 18 bases in the middle. The CDR3 is made up of 15 amino acids. CDR3 protein: CASSFSTGITGGYTF. The CDR3 nucleotides are TGTGCCAGCAGCTTCTCGACAGGTATAACGGGTGGCTACACCTTC.

This sequence joins TRBV19 and TRBJ2-7, with 8 bases matching TRBD2. The CDR3 has 15 amino acids. Germline CDR1 and CDR2: LNHDA and SQIVND (reference sequence). The trim removed 3 bases at V and 7 bases at J, leaving 11 bases unmatched. CDR3 loop: CASSIGAGVMEEQYF. In DNA, the CDR3 is TGTGCCAGTAGTATTGGAGCGGGAGTTATGGAGGAGCAGTACTTC.

This sequence joins TRBV7-3 and TRBJ2-1; 11 nucleotides align to TRBD2. The CDR3 runs to 16 residues. From germline, CDR1 is SGHTA and CDR2 FQGTGA. Trimming took 5 bases from V and 8 from J; bases not matched to a gene: 11. The CDR3 is CASSVSGTSGRDEQFF. The CDR3 DNA follows: TGTGCCAGCAGCGTGTCCGGGACTAGCGGACGGGATGAGCAGTTCTTC.

This sequence joins TRBV11-2 and TRBJ1-2, with a tentative D call TRBD1 (5 bases). Per germline, CDR1 SGHAT and CDR2 FQNNGV. V lost 1 base and J 4 bases, leaving 10 bases between the germline ends. The CDR3 spans 14 residues. The CDR3: CASSLVRVGYGYTF. CDR3 nucleotides: TGTGCCAGCAGCTTAGTCAGGGTTGGCTATGGCTACACCTTC.

V usage is TRBV5-1 and J usage is TRBJ2-1, with 12 bases aligning to TRBD2. The germline V gene encodes CDR1 SGHRS and CDR2 YFSETQ. CDR3 length: 16 residues. The J segment lost 7 bases and the V segment lost 4 bases, leaving 9 bases of the junction unmatched. Here the CDR3 reads CASSPNSGTSGNEQFF. The CDR3 nucleotides read TGCGCCAGCAGCCCAAACTCCGGGACTAGCGGGAATGAGCAGTTCTTC.

This clone has just one count. This chain joins TRBV19 and TRBJ2-1; weak D call: TRBD1 (6 bases). The germline V gene encodes CDR1 LNHDA and CDR2 SQIVND (reference sequence). V dropped 7 bases and J dropped 7 bases, with 20 bases sitting between them. The CDR3 consists of 15 residues. CDR3 loop: CASIPDRTQANEQFF. The CDR3 DNA reads as TGTGCCAGTATCCCGGACAGAACGCAGGCGAATGAGCAGTTCTTC.

The chain links TRBV5-6 to TRBJ1-3, with D perhaps TRBD1 (6 bases). Trimming took 5 bases from V and 4 from J, leaving 19 bases between them. This CDR3 spans 16 amino acids. Germline loops: CDR1 SGHDT, CDR2 YYEEEE. The DNA of the CDR3 is TGTGCCAGCAGTTTAGCAACTCGGACAGCCGGAAACACCATATATTTT. Its translation is CASSLATRTAGNTIYF. Full variable domain (outside the CDR3, taken from reference TRBV5-6 and TRBJ1-3): DAGVTQSPTHLIKTRGQQVTLRCSPKSGHDTVSWYQQALGQGPQFIFQYYEEEERQRGNFPDRFSGHQFPNYSSELNVNALLLGDSALYLCASSLATRTAGNTIYFGEGSWLTVV.

The V gene is TRBV29-1, the J gene TRBJ2-1, with 10 bases identical to TRBD2. The germline CDR1 and CDR2 sequences are SQVTM and ANQGSEA. The length of the CDR3 is 14 residues. After removal of 4 bases from V and 7 bases from J, the junction contained 7 bases not matched to a gene. The CDR3 DNA reads TGCAGCGTTGGTGGTCTAGCGGGAGCGAATGAGCAGTTCTTC. Its protein product is CSVGGLAGANEQFF.

This clone has only a few counts. This rearrangement joins TRBV18 to TRBJ2-7; TRBD1 matches 7 bases. Germline trimming cut 3 bases from V and 2 bases from J; bases unmatched to any gene: 16. Germline V CDR1 and CDR2: KGHSH, LQKENI. The CDR3 sequence is 18 residues long. CDR3 nucleotides: TGTGCCAGCTCACCCTACACCGGTTCCGGGACAGCTCCCTACGAGCAGTACTTC. It specifies CASSPYTGSGTAPYEQYF.

V and J are TRBV28 and TRBJ1-5; 7 positions agree with TRBD1. J was trimmed by 6 bases and V by 6 bases; bases with no gene match: 11. The CDR3 spans 15 residues. Germline V CDR1 and CDR2: MDHEN, SYDVKM. CDR3 sequence reads: CASSPSDRDSQPQHF. DNA for the CDR3: TGTGCCAGCAGCCCTTCCGACCGGGACAGTCAGCCCCAGCATTTT. The full variable domain, rest sourced from reference TRBV28 and TRBJ1-5, is DVKVTQSSRYLVKRTGEKVFLECVQDMDHENMFWYRQDPGLGLRLIYFSYDVKMKEKGDIPEGYSVSREKKERFSLILESASTNQTSMYLCASSPSDRDSQPQHFGDGTRLSIL.

The chain couples TRBV30 to TRBJ2-7, with D possibly matching TRBD1 (8 bases). Trimming removed 4 bases from V and 6 bases from J, with 13 bases in between. This CDR3 region has 12 residues. Germline CDR1 GTSNPN, CDR2 SVGIG (reference sequence). The CDR3 coding sequence is TGTGCCTGGACGACAGGGGAGGGCGAGCAGTACTTC. This translates into CAWTTGEGEQYF. Supplemented by reference TRBV30 and TRBJ2-7, the full variable domain reads SQTIHQWPATLVQPVGSPLSLECTVEGTSNPNLYWYRQAAGRGLQLLFYSVGIGQISSEVPQNLSASRPQDRQFILSSKKLLLSDSGFYLCAWTTGEGEQYFGPGTRLTVT.

This clone appeared a single time. V is TRBV7-3 and J is TRBJ2-7; a possible D gene is TRBD2 (6 bases). Trimming left V 5 bases short and J 3 bases short, with 17 bases between. CDR1 and CDR2 (germline): SGHTA, FQGTGA. CDR3 length: 15 residues. Here the CDR3 reads CASSASSAKYYEQYF. The CDR3 DNA reads as TGTGCCAGCAGCGCGTCTAGCGCGAAGTACTACGAGCAGTACTTC.

This clone appeared once. This chain connects TRBV5-1 to TRBJ2-7, with D perhaps matching TRBD1 (6 bases). Per the germline V gene, CDR1 is SGHRS and CDR2 is YFSETQ. V shed 4 bases and J shed 3 bases, with 11 bases lying between them. The CDR3 spans 13 residues. In DNA, the CDR3 is TGCGCCAGCAGCCCTAAACAGGGCTACGAGCAGTACTTC. The encoded protein is CASSPKQGYEQYF.

The chain combines TRBV6-5 with TRBJ2-2, with D tentatively TRBD2 (6 bases). Germline assignment: CDR1 MNHEY and CDR2 SVGAGI. The V and J ends lost 5 bases and 7 bases respectively, with 14 bases between them. The CDR3 covers 14 residues. Written as DNA, the CDR3 is TGTGCCAGCAGTCCTAACGAAGCGGGCGGGGAGCTGTTTTTT. It translates to CASSPNEAGGELFF.

This clone was seen only once. The genes are TRBV27 and TRBJ2-7; D might be TRBD2 (7 bases). This CDR3 is built from 16 residues. CDR1 MNHEY and CDR2 SMNVEV come from the germline V gene (reference sequence). The V end lost 0 bases, the J end lost 6 bases, and 18 bases lay between the germline ends. The CDR3 DNA reads TGTGCCAGCAGTTTATCGGGAGGGGAGGGGGGCGCCGAGCAGTACTTC. It encodes CASSLSGGEGGAEQYF.